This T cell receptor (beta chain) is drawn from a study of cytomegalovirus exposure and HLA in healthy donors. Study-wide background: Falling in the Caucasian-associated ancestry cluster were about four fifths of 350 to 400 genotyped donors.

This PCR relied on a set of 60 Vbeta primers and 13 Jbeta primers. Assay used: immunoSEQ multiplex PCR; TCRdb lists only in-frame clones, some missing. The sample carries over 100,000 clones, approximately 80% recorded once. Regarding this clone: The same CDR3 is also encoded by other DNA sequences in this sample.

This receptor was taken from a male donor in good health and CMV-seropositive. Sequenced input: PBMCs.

DNA of the CDR3: TGTGCCAGCAGTCACAGAGTAGATTCACCCCTCCACTTT. Translated: CASSHRVDSPLHF. This chain uses TRBV27 with TRBJ1-6; D gene unclear. The CDR3 is 13 residues long. V was trimmed by 5 bases and J by 8 bases, leaving 10 bases between them. CDR1 MNHEY and CDR2 SMNVEV come from the germline V gene (reference sequence).